This section outlines one T cell receptor beta chain sequence together with its context. These data originate in a study of blood T cell repertoires in COVID-19. Study in general: The United States, Italy and Spain were the sources of the acute and convalescent COVID-19 samples. Sources were T cells, B-cell-depleted T cells, or PBMCs; the material itself was cDNA or gDNA.

Authors' analysis steps: Cell counts per sample came from amplifying reference gene primers. Data came from immunoSEQ multiplex PCR; TCRdb stores just in-frame clones and leaves some out. V, J and clone size were drawn from that table, and D and trimming were deduced from the DNA. The sample lists 110,000 to 150,000 clones, 81% occurring once. V lost 6 bases to trimming and J lost 6 bases; unmatched junction nucleotides: 10. Looked up from germline, CDR1 is MGHRA and CDR2 is YSYEKL. This CDR3 is 15 amino acids long. The origin of this receptor is a human donor in a cohort sampled during active COVID-19. Sequenced input: peripheral blood. The gene calls are TRBV4-1 and TRBJ1-4; the match to TRBD1 covers 7 bases. DNA for the CDR3: TGCGCCAGCAGACAACAGGGGCGGGGGGATGAAAAACTGTTTTTT. Encoded protein: CASRQQGRGDEKLFF.